Each of the 5 T cell receptor beta chains below was sequenced from the same sample in a study of blood T cell repertoires in COVID-19. Method: immunoSEQ multiplex PCR; TCRdb's copy keeps in-frame clones and lacks some. In the table there are tens of thousands of clones, about four fifths of which are singletons. The material sequenced was peripheral blood. These TCRs come from an elderly woman with acute or convalescent COVID-19.

V usage is TRBV5-1 and J usage is TRBJ1-3; 8 positions match TRBD1. V shed 10 bases, J shed 8 bases, and the junction held 11 bases outside the gene matches. The CDR3 runs to 13 residues. Germline V gene data show CDR1 as SGHRS and CDR2 as YFSETQ. The CDR3 bases are TGCGCCTCAGGGCAGGGGGCGGCTGACACCATATATTTT. Amino acids: CASGQGAADTIYF.

The chain employs TRBV19 and TRBJ1-2; 7 bases are shared with TRBD1. This CDR3 has 13 amino acids. The germline V gene encodes CDR1 LNHDA and CDR2 SQIVND (reference sequence). V lost 7 bases, J lost 4 bases, and 6 bases stayed unmatched. This CDR3 is CASKEGATYGYTF. DNA of the CDR3: TGTGCCAGTAAGGAGGGGGCCACCTATGGCTACACCTTC.

The chain is built from TRBV6-4 and TRBJ2-2; maybe TRBD1 (6 bases). The CDR3 has 14 amino acids. Germline lookup yields CDR1 MRHNA and CDR2 SNTAGT. V shed 3 bases and J shed 7 bases, with 12 bases lying between them. CDR3 sequence reads: CASSENREHGELFF. CDR3 sequence (DNA): TGTGCCAGCAGTGAGAACAGGGAACACGGGGAGCTGTTTTTT.

The rearrangement uses TRBV5-6 and TRBJ1-2, with 7 bases matching TRBD1. The V gene end was trimmed by 4 bases and the J gene end by 0 bases; junction bases not matched to a gene: 6. This CDR3 contains 15 residues. Germline V CDR1 and CDR2: SGHDT, YYEEEE. CDR3 bases: TGTGCCAGCAGCACTAGGGGGCCAGCTAACTATGGCTACACCTTC. Amino acid sequence: CASSTRGPANYGYTF. The full variable domain, in which reference TRBV5-6 and TRBJ1-2 provide the parts outside the CDR3, is DAGVTQSPTHLIKTRGQQVTLRCSPKSGHDTVSWYQQALGQGPQFIFQYYEEEERQRGNFPDRFSGHQFPNYSSELNVNALLLGDSALYLCASSTRGPANYGYTFGSGTRLTVV.

The chain carries TRBV5-4 and TRBJ2-7; 15 nucleotides line up with TRBD2. Germline values: CDR1 SGHNT, CDR2 YYREEE (reference sequence). V trimming: 4 bases; J trimming: 2 bases; junction bases outside the gene matches: 4. The length of the CDR3 is 16 residues. Here the CDR3 reads CASSTGLAGGTYEQYF. CDR3 nucleotide sequence: TGTGCCAGCAGCACGGGACTAGCGGGGGGCACCTACGAGCAGTACTTC.